This TCR beta chain is from a study of blood T cell repertoires in COVID-19. Study-level background: Donors in the United States, Italy and Spain gave samples during acute or convalescent COVID-19.

This study enrolled people aged about 18 to 100 from about two dozen US geographic areas. The germline V gene has CDR1 SQVTM and CDR2 ANQGSEA. Unmatched junction bases numbered 11, after V lost 5 bases and J lost 8 bases. There are 14 residues in the CDR3. Clones were sequenced by immunoSEQ multiplex PCR, and TCRdb holds only the in-frame ones, with some missing. The repertoire holds under 200,000 clones, with roughly 90% as singletons. Specimen: PBMCs or T cells enriched from blood (not recorded which). The rearrangement uses TRBV29-1 and TRBJ2-1; TRBD2 matches 8 bases. The receptor comes from a woman aged 45-59 years who had recovered from COVID-19. Here the CDR3 DNA reads TGCAGCGTTCCCCGGCGGGGGGTACGGGATGAGCAGTTCTTC. It is translated as CSVPRRGVRDEQFF.